This TCR beta chain was recovered during a study of PD-1 blockade in classical Hodgkin lymphoma. Study-level points and caveats: The baseline diversity of complete responders showed similarity to that of newly diagnosed patients. Compared with baseline, CD4+ but not CD8+ TCR diversity had risen significantly by C4D1. The study reported lower baseline TCR diversity in newly diagnosed patients than in healthy donors.

This CDR3 is 14 amino acids long. The V end lost 1 base, the J end lost 5 bases, and 11 bases lay between the germline ends. Germline V gene sequence: CDR1 SGHAT, CDR2 FQNNGV. The table came from immunoSEQ multiplex PCR; TCRdb's copy has only in-frame clones and leaves some out. The sample holds over 6,000 clones, about 80% seen once. Concerning this clone itself: Its antigen remains unidentified.

With no exception, relapse followed autologous stem cell transplantation in all patients, and brentuximab vedotin exposure varied. Responses achieved at best were complete response, partial response or progressive disease. This clonotype originated in a human donor with classical Hodgkin lymphoma. The rearrangement uses TRBV11-2 and TRBJ1-1, with D possibly being TRBD1 (5 bases). Source: peripheral blood mononuclear cells (PBMCs), taken at baseline. CDR3 bases: TGTGCCAGCAGCTTAGCTGTGGGACGGACTGAAGCTTTCTTT. It codes for CASSLAVGRTEAFF.